This TCR beta chain was captured by sequencing in a study of CD8 T cells in Susac syndrome. Germline loops: CDR1 MNHEY, CDR2 SVGAGI. The CDR3 runs to 13 residues. V was pared by 3 bases and J by 6 bases, with 11 bases between. TCR beta from blood CD8+ and CD4+ T cells was sequenced. An amount of RNA that ranged from about 0.45 to 1 ug was reverse transcribed with random hexamers. It was immunoSEQ multiplex PCR that amplified TCR beta CDR3 across 54 Vbeta and 13 Jbeta. In TCRdb, the immunoSEQ multiplex PCR reads were re-called with MiXCR into one record per CDR3 protein. The sample lists about 150,000 distinct CDR3 sequences, approximately 94% occurring once.

The TCR was taken from a human donor with multiple sclerosis. The chain is built from TRBV6-5 and TRBJ1-2; no reliable D call. The sequenced sample was CD8+ T cells from PBMCs. The CDR3 DNA sequence: TGTGCCAGCAGTTATGGCCTGGTGAATGGCTACACCTTC. Residues: CASSYGLVNGYTF.